This T cell receptor (beta chain) was found in a study of blood T cell repertoires in COVID-19 (dated by TCRdb to the early 2020s). Describing the broader study: Samples from collaborators originated in the United States, Italy and Spain and spanned both the acute and convalescent phases of COVID-19. The material from the prospective study consisted of cDNA or gDNA derived from T cells, B-cell-depleted T cells, or PBMCs. Deeply sampled blood TCRbeta repertoires from subjects exposed to, actively infected with, or recovered from COVID-19 were included in the dataset. The repertoires were released in a freely available public database intended as a resource for research on the immune response to SARS-CoV-2. Samples were obtained from the ongoing ImmuneRACE study (first 160 participants) and from some 1,300 subjects provided by 6 global collaborators. Sample metadata almost always included a de-identified subject ID, COVID-19 status, age in years and sex. HLA class I and class II types, where available, came from metadata supplied by the sample provider rather than from assay-based typing.

TCRbeta CDR3 regions were amplified from genomic DNA by means of the immunoSEQ Assay, a bias-controlled multiplex PCR. The study's processing was this. Nucleated cell counts per sample were estimated from amplification of reference gene primers within the assay. To quantify the absolute abundance of each unique TCRbeta CDR3 rearrangement, sequence reads were collapsed and filtered. Productive Simpson clonality was computed per sample as the square root of Simpson's diversity index over productive rearrangements. TCRdb took over this immuneACCESS table, retaining in-frame rearrangements with V and J assigned. Such tables are incomplete; in checked studies, under half of the missing clones stem from an unresolved V gene, and the remainder is unexplained. V and J calls plus clone size are reproduced from that table; the DNA served to infer D and trimming. This sample is represented by about 12,000 clones; 88% of them were singletons. The ten top clones hold approximately 31% of the sample.

About this clone: The antigen it recognizes is unknown. Per-base quality was not reported, and no clone a single base away is much larger than it.

The collaborating institutions used their own protocols to collect whole blood in K2EDTA tubes. For TCRbeta analysis, collaborator samples were shipped as frozen whole blood, as isolated PBMCs, or as DNA extracted from either sample type. What the work shows at the level of the full study, not this receptor alone: The quantity of clinical and demographic metadata differed by source and by participant and was supplied without curation.

Reading from cysteine to phenylalanine, the CDR3 counts 14 amino acids. Of all the DNA, just the CDR3 is kept, 42 bases in frame from base 1. CDR1 and CDR2 (SGHRS, YFSETQ) derive from the germline V gene. Trimming leaves V shorter by 0 bases and J shorter by 5 bases, with the junction holding 4 bases beyond the gene matches. The chain links TRBV5-1 with TRBJ1-2, with TRBD1 identical over 7 junction bases. Sequencing input: peripheral blood. The clonotype was recovered from a human donor in a cohort sampled during active COVID-19. The sequenced DNA: TGCGCCAGCAGCTTGGGACAGGGTCGGTATGGCTACACCTTC. This is translated as CASSLGQGRYGYTF. With all but the CDR3 taken from the reference TRBV5-1 and TRBJ1-2 genes, the full variable domain is: KAGVTQTPRYLIKTRGQQVTLSCSPISGHRSVSWYQQTPGQGLQFLFEYFSETQRNKGNFPGRFSGRQFSNSRSEMNVSTLELGDSALYLCASSLGQGRYGYTFGSGTRLTVV.